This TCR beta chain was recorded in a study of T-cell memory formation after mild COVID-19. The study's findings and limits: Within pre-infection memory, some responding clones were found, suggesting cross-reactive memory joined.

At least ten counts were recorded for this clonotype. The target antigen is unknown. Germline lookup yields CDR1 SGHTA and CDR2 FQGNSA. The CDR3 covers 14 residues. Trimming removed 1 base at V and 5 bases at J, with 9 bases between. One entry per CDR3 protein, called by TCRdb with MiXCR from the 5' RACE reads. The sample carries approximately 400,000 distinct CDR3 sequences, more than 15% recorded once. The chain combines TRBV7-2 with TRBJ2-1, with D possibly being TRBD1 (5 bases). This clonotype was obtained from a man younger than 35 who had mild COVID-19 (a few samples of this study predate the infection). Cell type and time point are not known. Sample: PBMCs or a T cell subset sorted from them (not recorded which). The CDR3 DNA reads TGTGCCAGCAGCTTAGTTGGGGCGGACAATGAGCAGTTCTTC. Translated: CASSLVGADNEQFF. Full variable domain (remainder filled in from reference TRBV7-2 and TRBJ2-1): GAGVSQSPSNKVTEKGKDVELRCDPISGHTALYWYRQSLGQGLEFLIYFQGNSAPDKSGLPSDRFSAERTGGSVSTLTIQRTQQEDSAVYLCASSLVGADNEQFFGPGTRLTVL.